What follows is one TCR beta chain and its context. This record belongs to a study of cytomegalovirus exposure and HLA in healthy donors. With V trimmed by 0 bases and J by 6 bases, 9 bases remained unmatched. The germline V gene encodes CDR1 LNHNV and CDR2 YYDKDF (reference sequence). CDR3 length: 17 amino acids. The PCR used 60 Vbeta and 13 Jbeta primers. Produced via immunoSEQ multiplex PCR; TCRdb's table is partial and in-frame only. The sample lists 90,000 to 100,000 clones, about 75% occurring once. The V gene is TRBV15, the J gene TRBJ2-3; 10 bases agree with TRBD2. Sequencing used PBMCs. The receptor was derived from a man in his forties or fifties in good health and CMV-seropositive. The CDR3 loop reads CATSRDPAGGSLDTQYF. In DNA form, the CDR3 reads TGTGCCACCAGCAGAGATCCAGCGGGGGGGTCCTTGGATACGCAGTATTTT.